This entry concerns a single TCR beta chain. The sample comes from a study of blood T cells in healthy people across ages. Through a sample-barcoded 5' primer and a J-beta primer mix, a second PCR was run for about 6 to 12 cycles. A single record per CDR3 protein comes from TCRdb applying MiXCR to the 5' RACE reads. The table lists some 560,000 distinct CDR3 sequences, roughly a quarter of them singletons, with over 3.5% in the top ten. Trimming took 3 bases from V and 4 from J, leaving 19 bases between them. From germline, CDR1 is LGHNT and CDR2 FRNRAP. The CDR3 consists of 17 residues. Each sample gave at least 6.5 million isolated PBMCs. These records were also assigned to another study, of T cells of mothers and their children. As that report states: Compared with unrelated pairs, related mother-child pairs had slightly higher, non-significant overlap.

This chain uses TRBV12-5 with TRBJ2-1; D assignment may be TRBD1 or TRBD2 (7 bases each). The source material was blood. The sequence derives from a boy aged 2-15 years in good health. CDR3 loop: CASGFPQGGADYNEQFF. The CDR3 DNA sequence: TGTGCTAGTGGTTTCCCCCAGGGGGGGGCCGATTACAATGAGCAGTTCTTC. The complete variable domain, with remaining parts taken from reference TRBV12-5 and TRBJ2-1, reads DARVTQTPRHKVTEMGQEVTMRCQPILGHNTVFWYRQTMMQGLELLAYFRNRAPLDDSGMPKDRFSAEMPDATLATLKIQPSEPRDSAVYFCASGFPQGGADYNEQFFGPGTRLTVL.